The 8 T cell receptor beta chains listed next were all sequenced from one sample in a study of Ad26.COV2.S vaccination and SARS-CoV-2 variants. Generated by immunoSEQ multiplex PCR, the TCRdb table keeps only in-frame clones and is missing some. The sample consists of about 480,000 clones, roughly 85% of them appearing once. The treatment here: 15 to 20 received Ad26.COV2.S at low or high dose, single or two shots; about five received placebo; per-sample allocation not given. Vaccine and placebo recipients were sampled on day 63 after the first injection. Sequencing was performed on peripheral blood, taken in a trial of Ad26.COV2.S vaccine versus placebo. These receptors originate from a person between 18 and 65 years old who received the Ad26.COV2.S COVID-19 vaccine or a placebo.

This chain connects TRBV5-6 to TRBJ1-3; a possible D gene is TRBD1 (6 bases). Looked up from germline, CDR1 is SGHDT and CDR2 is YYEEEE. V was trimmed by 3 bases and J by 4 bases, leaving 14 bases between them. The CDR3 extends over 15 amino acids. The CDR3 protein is CASSSTGKSGNTIYF. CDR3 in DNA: TGTGCCAGCAGCTCCACAGGGAAGTCCGGAAACACCATATATTTT. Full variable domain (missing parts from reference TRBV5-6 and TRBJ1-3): DAGVTQSPTHLIKTRGQQVTLRCSPKSGHDTVSWYQQALGQGPQFIFQYYEEEERQRGNFPDRFSGHQFPNYSSELNVNALLLGDSALYLCASSSTGKSGNTIYFGEGSWLTVV.

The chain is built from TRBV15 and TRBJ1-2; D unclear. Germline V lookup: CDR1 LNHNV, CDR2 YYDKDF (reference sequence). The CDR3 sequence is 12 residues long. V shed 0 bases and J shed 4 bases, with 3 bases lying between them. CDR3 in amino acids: CATSRDTYGYTF. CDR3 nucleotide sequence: TGTGCCACCAGCAGAGATACCTATGGCTACACCTTC.

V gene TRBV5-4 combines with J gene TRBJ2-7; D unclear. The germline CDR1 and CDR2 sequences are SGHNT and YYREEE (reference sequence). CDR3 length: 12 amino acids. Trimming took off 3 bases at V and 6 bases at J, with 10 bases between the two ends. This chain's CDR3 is CASSSAGREQYF. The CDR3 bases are TGTGCCAGCAGCTCTGCCGGGCGCGAGCAGTACTTC.

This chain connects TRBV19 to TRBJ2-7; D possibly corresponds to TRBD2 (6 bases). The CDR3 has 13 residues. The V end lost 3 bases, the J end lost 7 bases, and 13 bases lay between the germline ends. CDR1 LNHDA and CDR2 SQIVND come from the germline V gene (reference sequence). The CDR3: CASSMVNGGEQYF. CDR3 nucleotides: TGTGCCAGTAGTATGGTCAACGGAGGGGAGCAGTACTTC.

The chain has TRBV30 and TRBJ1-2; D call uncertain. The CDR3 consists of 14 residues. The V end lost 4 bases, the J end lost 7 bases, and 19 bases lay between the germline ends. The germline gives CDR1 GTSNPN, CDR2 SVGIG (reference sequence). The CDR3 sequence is CAWIPGERFRGYTF. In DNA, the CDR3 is TGTGCCTGGATCCCTGGTGAGCGGTTTCGTGGCTACACCTTC.

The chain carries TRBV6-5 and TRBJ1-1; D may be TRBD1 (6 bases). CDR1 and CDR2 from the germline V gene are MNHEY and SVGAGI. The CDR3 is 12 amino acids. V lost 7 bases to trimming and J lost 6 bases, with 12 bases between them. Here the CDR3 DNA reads TGTGCCAGCAATCGACAGGCGCCTGAAGCTTTCTTT. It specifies CASNRQAPEAFF.

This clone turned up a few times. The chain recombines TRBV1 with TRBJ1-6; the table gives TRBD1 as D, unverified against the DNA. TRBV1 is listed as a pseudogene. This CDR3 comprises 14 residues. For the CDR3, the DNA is TGCACCAGCCCACCGGGACAGGGGAATTCACCCCTCCACTTT. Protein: CTSPPGQGNSPLHF.

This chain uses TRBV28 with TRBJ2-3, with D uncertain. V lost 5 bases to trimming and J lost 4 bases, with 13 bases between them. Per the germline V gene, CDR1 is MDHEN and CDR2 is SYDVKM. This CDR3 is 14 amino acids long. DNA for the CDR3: TGTGCCAGCAGTCCTCGGCATCTGGCAGATACGCAGTATTTT. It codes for CASSPRHLADTQYF. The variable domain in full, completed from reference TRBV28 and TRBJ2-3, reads DVKVTQSSRYLVKRTGEKVFLECVQDMDHENMFWYRQDPGLGLRLIYFSYDVKMKEKGDIPEGYSVSREKKERFSLILESASTNQTSMYLCASSPRHLADTQYFGPGTRLTVL.